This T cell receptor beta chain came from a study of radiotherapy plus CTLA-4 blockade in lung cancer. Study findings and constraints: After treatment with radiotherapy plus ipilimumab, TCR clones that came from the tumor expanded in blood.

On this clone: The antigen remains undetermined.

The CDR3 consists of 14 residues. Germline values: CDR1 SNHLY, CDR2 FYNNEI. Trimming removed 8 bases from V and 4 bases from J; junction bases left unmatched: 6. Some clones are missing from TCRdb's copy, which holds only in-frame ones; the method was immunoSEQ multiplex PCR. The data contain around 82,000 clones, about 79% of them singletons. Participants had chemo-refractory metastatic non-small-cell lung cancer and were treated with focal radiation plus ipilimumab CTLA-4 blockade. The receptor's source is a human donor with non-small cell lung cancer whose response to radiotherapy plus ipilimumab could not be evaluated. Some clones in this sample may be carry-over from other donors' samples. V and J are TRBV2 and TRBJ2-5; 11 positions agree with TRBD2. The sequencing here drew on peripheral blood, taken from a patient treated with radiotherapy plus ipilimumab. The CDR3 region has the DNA TGTGCCAGCGGACCAACTAGCGGGGGAGAGACCCAGTACTTC. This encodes CASGPTSGGETQYF. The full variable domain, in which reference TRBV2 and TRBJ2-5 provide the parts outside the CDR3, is EPEVTQTPSHQVTQMGQEVILRCVPISNHLYFYWYRQILGQKVEFLVSFYNNEISEKSEIFDDQFSVERPDGSNFTLKIRSTKLEDSAMYFCASGPTSGGETQYFGPGTRLLVL.